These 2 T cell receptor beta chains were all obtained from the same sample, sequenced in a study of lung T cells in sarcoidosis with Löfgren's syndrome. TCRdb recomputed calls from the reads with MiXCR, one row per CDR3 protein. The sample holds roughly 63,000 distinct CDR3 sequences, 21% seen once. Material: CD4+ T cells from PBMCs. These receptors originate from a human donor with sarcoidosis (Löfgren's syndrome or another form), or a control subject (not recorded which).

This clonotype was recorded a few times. CDR3 loop: CASMGRRARTGELFF. The CDR3 nucleotides are TGTGCCAGCATGGGACGACGGGCCAGGACCGGGGAGCTGTTTTTT. V and J are TRBV11-2 and TRBJ2-2; D tentatively reads TRBD1 or TRBD2 (5 bases each). CDR1 and CDR2 from the germline V gene are SGHAT and FQNNGV. The CDR3 covers 15 residues. The V end was cut by 7 bases, the J end by 5 bases, with 17 bases between. Together with reference TRBV11-2 and TRBJ2-2, the CDR3 gives the full variable domain: EAGVAQSPRYKIIEKRQSVAFWCNPISGHATLYWYQQILGQGPKLLIQFQNNGVVDDSQLPKDRFSAERLKGVDSTLKIQPAKLEDSAVYLCASMGRRARTGELFFGEGSRLTVL.

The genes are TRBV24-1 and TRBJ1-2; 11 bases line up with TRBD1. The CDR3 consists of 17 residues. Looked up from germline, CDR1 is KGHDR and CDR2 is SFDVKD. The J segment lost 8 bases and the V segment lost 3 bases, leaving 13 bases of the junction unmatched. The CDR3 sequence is CATSDPRTGGHSGGYTF. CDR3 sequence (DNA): TGTGCCACCAGTGATCCCCGGACAGGGGGCCACTCTGGCGGCTACACCTTC.